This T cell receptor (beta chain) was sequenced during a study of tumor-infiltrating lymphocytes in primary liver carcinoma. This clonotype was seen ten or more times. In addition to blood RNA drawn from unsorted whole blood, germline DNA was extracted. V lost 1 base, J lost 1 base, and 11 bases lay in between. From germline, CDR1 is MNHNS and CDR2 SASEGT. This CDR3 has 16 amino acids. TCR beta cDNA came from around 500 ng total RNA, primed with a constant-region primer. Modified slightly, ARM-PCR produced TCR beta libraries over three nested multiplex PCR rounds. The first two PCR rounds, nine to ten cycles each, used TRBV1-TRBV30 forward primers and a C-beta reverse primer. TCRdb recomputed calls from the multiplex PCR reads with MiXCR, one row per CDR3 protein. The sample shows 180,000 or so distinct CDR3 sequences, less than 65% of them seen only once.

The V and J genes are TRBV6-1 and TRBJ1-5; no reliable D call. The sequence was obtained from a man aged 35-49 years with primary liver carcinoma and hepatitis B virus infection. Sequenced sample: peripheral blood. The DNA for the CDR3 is TGTGCCAGCAGTGAAGTGTACAGTGGGAGCAATCAGCCCCAGCATTTT. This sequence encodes CASSEVYSGSNQPQHF.